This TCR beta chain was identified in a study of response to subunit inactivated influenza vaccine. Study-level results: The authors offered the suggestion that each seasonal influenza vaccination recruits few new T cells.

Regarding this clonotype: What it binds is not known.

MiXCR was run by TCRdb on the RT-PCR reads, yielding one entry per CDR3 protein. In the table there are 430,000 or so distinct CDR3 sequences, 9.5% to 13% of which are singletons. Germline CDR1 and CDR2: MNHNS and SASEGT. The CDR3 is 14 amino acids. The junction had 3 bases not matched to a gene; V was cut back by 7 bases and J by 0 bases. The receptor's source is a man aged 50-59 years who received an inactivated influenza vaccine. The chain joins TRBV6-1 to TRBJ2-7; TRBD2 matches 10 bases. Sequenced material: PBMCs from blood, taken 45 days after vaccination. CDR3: CASNLAGDSYEQYF. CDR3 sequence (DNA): TGTGCCAGCAATCTAGCGGGGGACTCCTACGAGCAGTACTTC.